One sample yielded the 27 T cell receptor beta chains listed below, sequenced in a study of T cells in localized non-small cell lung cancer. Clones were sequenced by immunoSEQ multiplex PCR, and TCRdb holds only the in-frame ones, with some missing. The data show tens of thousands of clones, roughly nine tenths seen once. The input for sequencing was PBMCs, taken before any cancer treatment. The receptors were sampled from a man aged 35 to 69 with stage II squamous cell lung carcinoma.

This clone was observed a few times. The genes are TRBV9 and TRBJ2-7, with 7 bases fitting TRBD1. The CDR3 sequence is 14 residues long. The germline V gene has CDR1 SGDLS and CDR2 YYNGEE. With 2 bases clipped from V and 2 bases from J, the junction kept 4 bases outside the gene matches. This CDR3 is CASSVQGVPYEQYF. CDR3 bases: TGTGCCAGCAGCGTTCAGGGGGTCCCCTACGAGCAGTACTTC.

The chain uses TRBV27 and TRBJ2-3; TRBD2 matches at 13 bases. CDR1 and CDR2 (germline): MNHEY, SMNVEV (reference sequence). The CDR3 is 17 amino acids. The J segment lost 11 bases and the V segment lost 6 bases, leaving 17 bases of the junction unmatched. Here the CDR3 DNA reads TGTGCCAGCAGGACACTAGGGACTAGCGGGGTCTCCGAGAAGCAGTATTTT. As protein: CASRTLGTSGVSEKQYF.

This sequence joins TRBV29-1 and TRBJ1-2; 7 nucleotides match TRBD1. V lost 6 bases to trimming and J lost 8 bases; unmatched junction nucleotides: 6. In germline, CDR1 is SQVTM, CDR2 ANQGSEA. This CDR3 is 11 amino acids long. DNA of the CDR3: TGCAGCGTGGATGAGACAGGGGGCTACACCTTC. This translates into CSVDETGGYTF. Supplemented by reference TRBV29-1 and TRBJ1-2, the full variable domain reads SAVISQKPSRDICQRGTSLTIQCQVDSQVTMMFWYRQQPGQSLTLIATANQGSEATYESGFVIDKFPISRPNLTFSTLTVSNMSPEDSSIYLCSVDETGGYTFGSGTRLTVV.

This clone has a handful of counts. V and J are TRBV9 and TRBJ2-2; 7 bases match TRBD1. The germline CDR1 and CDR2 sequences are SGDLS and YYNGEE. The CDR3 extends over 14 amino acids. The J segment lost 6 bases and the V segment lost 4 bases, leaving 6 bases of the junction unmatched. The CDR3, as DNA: TGTGCCAGCAGCCCCTACAGGGGCTCCGGGGAGCTGTTTTTT. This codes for CASSPYRGSGELFF.

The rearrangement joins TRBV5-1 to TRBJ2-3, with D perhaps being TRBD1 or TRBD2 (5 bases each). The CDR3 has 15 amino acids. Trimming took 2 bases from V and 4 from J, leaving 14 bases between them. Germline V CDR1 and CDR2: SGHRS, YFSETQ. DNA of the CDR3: TGCGCCAGCAGCTTCCGGGACGGTTATTCAGATACGCAGTATTTT. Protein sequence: CASSFRDGYSDTQYF.

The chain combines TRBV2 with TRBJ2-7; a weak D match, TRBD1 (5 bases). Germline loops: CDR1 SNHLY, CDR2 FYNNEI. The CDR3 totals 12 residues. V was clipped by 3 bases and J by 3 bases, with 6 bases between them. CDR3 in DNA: TGTGCCAGCAGTGACAGGGACTACGAGCAGTACTTC. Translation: CASSDRDYEQYF. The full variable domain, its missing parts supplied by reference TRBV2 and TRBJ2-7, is EPEVTQTPSHQVTQMGQEVILRCVPISNHLYFYWYRQILGQKVEFLVSFYNNEISEKSEIFDDQFSVERPDGSNFTLKIRSTKLEDSAMYFCASSDRDYEQYFGPGTRLTVT.

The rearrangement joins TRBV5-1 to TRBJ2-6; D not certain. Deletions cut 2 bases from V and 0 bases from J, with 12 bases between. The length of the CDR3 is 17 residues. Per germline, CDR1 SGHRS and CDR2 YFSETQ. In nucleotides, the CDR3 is TGCGCCAGCAGCTTAGTCGCAGGCCTCTCTGGGGCCAACGTCCTGACTTTC. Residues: CASSLVAGLSGANVLTF.

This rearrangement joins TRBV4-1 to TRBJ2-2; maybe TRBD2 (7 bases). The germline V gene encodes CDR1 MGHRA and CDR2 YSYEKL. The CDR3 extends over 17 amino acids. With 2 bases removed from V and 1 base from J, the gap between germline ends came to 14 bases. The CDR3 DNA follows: TGCGCCAGCAGCCAAATGCAGGGGAGGGGGAACACCGGGGAGCTGTTTTTT. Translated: CASSQMQGRGNTGELFF.

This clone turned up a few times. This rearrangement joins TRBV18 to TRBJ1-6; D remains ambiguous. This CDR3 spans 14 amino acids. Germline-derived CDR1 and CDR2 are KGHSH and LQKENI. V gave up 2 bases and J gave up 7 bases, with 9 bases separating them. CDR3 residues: CASSPAGINSPLHF. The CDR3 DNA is TGTGCCAGCTCACCAGCAGGAATAAATTCACCCCTCCACTTT.

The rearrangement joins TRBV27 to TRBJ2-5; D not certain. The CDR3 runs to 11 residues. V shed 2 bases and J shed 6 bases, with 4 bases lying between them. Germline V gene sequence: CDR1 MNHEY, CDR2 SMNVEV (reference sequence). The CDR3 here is CASSLGKTQYF. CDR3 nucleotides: TGTGCCAGCAGTTTAGGAAAGACCCAGTACTTC.

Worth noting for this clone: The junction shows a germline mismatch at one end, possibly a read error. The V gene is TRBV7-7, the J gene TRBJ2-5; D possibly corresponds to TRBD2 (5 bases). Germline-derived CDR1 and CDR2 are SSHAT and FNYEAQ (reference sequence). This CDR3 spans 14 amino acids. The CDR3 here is CASSLYGSMKTQYF. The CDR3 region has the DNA TGTGCTAGCAGCTTGTATGGGAGCATGAAGACCCAGTACTTC.

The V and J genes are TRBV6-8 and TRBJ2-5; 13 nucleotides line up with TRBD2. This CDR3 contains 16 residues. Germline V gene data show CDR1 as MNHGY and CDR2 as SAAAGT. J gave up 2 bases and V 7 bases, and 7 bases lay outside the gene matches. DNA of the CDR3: TGTGCCAGCAAGCCGCCGGGACTAGCGGGACAAGAGACCCAGTACTTC. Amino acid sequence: CASKPPGLAGQETQYF.

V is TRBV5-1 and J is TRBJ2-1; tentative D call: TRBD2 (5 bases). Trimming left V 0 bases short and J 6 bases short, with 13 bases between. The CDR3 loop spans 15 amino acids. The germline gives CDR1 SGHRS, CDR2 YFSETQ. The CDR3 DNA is TGCGCCAGCAGCTTGGCCACTAGTTGGGGCAATGAGCAGTTCTTC. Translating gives CASSLATSWGNEQFF.

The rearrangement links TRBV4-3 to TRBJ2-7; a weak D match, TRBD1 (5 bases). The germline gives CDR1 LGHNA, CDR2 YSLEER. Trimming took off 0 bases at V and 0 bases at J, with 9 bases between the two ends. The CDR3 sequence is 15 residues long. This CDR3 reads CASSQDTDSSYEQYF. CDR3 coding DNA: TGCGCCAGCAGCCAAGATACAGACAGCTCCTACGAGCAGTACTTC.

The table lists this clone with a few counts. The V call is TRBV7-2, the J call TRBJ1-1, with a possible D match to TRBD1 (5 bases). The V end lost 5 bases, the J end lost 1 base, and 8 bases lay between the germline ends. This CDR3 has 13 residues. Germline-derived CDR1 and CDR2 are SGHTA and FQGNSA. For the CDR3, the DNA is TGTGCCAGCAGCCCCGGACAGAACACTGAAGCTTTCTTT. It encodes CASSPGQNTEAFF.

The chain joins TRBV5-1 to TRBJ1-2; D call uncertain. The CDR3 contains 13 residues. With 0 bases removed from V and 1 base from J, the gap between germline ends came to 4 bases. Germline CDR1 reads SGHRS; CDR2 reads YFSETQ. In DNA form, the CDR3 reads TGCGCCAGCAGCTTGGGCAGTAACTATGGCTACACCTTC. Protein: CASSLGSNYGYTF.

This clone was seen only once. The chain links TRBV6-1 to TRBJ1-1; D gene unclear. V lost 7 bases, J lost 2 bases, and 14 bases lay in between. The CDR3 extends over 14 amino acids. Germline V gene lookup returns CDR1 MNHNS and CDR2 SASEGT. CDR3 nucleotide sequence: TGTGCCAGCACCCCGGGTAGGTCAAACACTGAAGCTTTCTTT. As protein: CASTPGRSNTEAFF.

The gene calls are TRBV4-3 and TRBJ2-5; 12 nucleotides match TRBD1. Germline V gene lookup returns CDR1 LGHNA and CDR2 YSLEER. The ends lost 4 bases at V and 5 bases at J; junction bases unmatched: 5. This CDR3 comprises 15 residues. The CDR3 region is CASSPGTGGSETQYF. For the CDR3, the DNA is TGCGCCAGCAGCCCAGGGACAGGGGGCTCGGAGACCCAGTACTTC.

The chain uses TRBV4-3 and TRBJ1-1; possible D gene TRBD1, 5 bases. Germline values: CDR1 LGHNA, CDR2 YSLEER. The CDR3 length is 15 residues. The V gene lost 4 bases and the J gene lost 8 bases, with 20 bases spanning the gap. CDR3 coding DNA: TGCGCCAGCAGCCCAGATCGGACAATCGTCGGGGAAGCTTTCTTT. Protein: CASSPDRTIVGEAFF.

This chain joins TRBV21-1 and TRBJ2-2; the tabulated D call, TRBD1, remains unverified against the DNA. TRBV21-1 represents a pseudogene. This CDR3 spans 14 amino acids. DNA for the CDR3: TGTGCCAGCTCCCCGGACAGGAACACCGGGGGGCTGTTTTTT. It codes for CASSPDRNTGGLFF.

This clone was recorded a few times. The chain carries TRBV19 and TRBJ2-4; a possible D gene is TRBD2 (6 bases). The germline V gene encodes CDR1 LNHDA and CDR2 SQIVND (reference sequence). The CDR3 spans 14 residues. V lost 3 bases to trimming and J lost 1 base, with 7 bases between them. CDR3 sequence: CASSMSGAKNIQYF. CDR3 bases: TGTGCCAGTAGTATGAGCGGGGCCAAAAACATTCAGTACTTC. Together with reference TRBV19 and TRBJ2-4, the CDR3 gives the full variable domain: DGGITQSPKYLFRKEGQNVTLSCEQNLNHDAMYWYRQDPGQGLRLIYYSQIVNDFQKGDIAEGYSVSREKKESFPLTVTSAQKNPTAFYLCASSMSGAKNIQYFGAGTRLSVL.

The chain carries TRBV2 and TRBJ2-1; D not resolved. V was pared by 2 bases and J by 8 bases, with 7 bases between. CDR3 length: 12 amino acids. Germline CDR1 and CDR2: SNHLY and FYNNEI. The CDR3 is CASSESLDEQFF. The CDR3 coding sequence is TGTGCCAGCAGTGAAAGTCTAGATGAGCAGTTCTTC.

CDR3 bases: TGTGCCATCAGTCCGACAGGGCTGGAGCAGTTCTTC. As protein: CAISPTGLEQFF. This sequence joins TRBV10-3 and TRBJ2-1; 7 nucleotides align to TRBD1. J lost 10 bases, V lost 5 bases, and 5 bases had no gene match. This CDR3 has 12 residues. Germline V gene lookup returns CDR1 ENHRY and CDR2 SYGVKD.

The CDR3 DNA reads as TGTGCCAGTAGCGCCCGGGGCCCGGGGGCGGAAAAACTGTTTTTT. Protein product: CASSARGPGAEKLFF. The chain recombines TRBV19 with TRBJ1-4, with D tentatively TRBD1 (6 bases). The CDR3 length is 15 residues. CDR1 and CDR2 from the germline V gene are LNHDA and SQIVND (reference sequence). V lost 6 bases to trimming and J lost 8 bases, with 19 bases between them.

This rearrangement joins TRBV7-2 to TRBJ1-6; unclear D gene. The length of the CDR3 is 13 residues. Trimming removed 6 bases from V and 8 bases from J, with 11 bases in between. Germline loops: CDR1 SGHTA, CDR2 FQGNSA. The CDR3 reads CASRKGGDSPLHF. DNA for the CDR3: TGTGCCAGCAGAAAGGGTGGGGATTCACCCCTCCACTTT.

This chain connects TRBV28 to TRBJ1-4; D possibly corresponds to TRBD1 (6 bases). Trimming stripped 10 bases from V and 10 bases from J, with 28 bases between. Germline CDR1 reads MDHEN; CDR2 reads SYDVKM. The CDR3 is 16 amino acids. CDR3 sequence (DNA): TGTGCCATCACCACGGGGGCAGGTTCATTTCATGGAAAACTGTTTTTT. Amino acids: CAITTGAGSFHGKLFF.

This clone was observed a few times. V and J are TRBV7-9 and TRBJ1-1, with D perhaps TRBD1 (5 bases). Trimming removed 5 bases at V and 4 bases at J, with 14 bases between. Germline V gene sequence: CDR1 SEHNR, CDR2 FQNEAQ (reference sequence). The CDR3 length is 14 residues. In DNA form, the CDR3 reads TGTGCCAGCAGCCAAATTTTGACAGCCACTGAAGCTTTCTTT. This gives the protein CASSQILTATEAFF.